This is a list of T cell receptor beta chains from one sample in a study of blood T cell repertoires in COVID-19. The protocol was immunoSEQ multiplex PCR, while the TCRdb copy is restricted to in-frame clones and leaves out a portion. The sample contains 150,000 to 250,000 clones, approximately 90% of which appear only once. The specimen was PBMCs or T cells enriched from blood (not recorded which). The receptors derive from a woman aged 30 to 39 who had recovered from COVID-19. CDR3s include the opening cysteine and the closing phenylalanine or tryptophan. A D gene is named only where the DNA matches it firmly. Expanded clones are given a class, and other clones once, few, many or no size at all.

V	D	size	CDR3
TRBV11-2	.	.	CAAGRGENGYTF
TRBV5-1	TRBD1	few	CASSGGTGVDEQYF
TRBV7-2	.	.	CASSLAAGDRGYTF
TRBV19	.	once	CASRTLEGPQHF
TRBV30	.	.	CAWSVEETGNTEAFF
TRBV19	TRBD1	once	CASRVTGDQPQHF
TRBV4-3	TRBD2	.	CASSQEASGNEQFF
TRBV10-2	TRBD2	.	CASRTSGGGTGELFF
TRBV5-4	.	.	CASKPNGAGDTQYF
TRBV7-2	.	.	CASSPDSSSYNEQFF
TRBV19	.	.	CATTTGFQPQHF
TRBV6-1	.	.	CASSEPPGLATEAFF
TRBV21-1	.	.	CASSRHLSGNTIYF
TRBV7-9	TRBD2	.	CASSLEVAAGGSYEQYF
TRBV3-1/TRBV3-2	TRBD1	.	CASSQGQGGGAEAFF
TRBV30	TRBD2	.	CAWSAARTSVQETQYF
TRBV27	TRBD2	.	CASKFSGAYEQYF
TRBV7-2	.	.	CASSFYSSNQPQHF
TRBV11-3	TRBD1	.	CASSFLQGVGNTIYF
TRBV7-3	.	.	CASSSGTRLSGANVLTF
TRBV3-1/TRBV3-2	TRBD2	few	CASSRSQVSGAGGDTQYF
TRBV10-3	.	.	CAIRASGTEAFF
TRBV24-1	TRBD1	.	CATSDPRTGGNNQPQHF
TRBV3-1/TRBV3-2	TRBD1	.	CASSQDYSDRVGTNYGYTF
TRBV9	.	.	CASSDRPNTEAFF
TRBV30	TRBD2	.	CAWKGEVAGAIDTQYF
TRBV18	.	.	CASSPREGGNYGYTF
TRBV29-1	.	.	CSVHQRGNYGYTF
TRBV30	.	.	CAWSVRGQPQHF
TRBV7-8	TRBD1	.	CASSLPRTGGYNEQFF
TRBV11-2	.	.	CASSQIGTANYGYTF
TRBV4-1	.	.	CASSRSVVRGPSGGYTF
TRBV5-1	TRBD1	once	CASSLGTGGDFYEQYF
TRBV6-5	TRBD2	.	CASSYTSGPNEQYF
TRBV4-1	.	.	CASSQDTPAALDTEAFF
TRBV9	.	few	CASSALGDQTTGELFF
TRBV7-2	TRBD2	.	CASSPRAGRGSVEQYF
TRBV30	.	.	CAWTGDGTEAFF
TRBV11-3	TRBD1	.	CASSSKGQLNTEAFF
TRBV19	TRBD1	.	CASNPGTGPRRQYF
TRBV7-2	TRBD2	.	CASSLASGGDNEQFF
TRBV30	.	.	CAWSVKGGQGGYTF